What follows is one TCR beta chain and its context. This clone is a singleton in its sample. It has no known antigen specificity. Within one base of it there is no much larger clone, and no base qualities were kept. The trial excluded patients who had a history of autoimmune disease or who were on systemic immunosuppression. Peripheral blood for TCR sequencing was collected from all dose cohorts at baseline, on cycle 4 day 1, and on cycle 7 day 1. Samples came from an open-label, multicenter, first-in-human phase I dose-escalation trial of ivuxolimab. The trial enrolled adults with locally advanced or metastatic head and neck squamous cell, hepatocellular, melanoma or renal cell carcinoma. Before TCR sequencing, CD4+ and CD8+ T cells were separately sorted from peripheral blood. This record belongs to a study of OX40 agonist ivuxolimab in advanced cancers. Regarding the complete study: Ivuxolimab was a fully human IgG2 agonistic monoclonal antibody targeting the costimulatory receptor OX40 (CD134). Intravenous ivuxolimab was administered to patients every 2 weeks at six dose levels: 0.01, 0.1, 0.3, 1.5, 3 and 10 mg/kg. Of the approximately 50 patients in dose escalation, about 20 had hepatocellular carcinoma, about 15 had melanoma, 9 had renal cell carcinoma and 9 had head and neck cancer. In the dose-escalation cohort, 75% to 85% of patients were male, and the mean age was approximately 60 years with a range of about 20 to 80. Patients were allowed to have had prior anti-PD-1, anti-PD-L1 or anti-CTLA-4 therapy, and about 40% of the dose-escalation patients had been treated with checkpoint inhibitors. Partial responses occurred in three dose-escalation patients, of whom one had hepatocellular carcinoma and two had cutaneous melanoma. Peripheral TCRbeta sequencing was intended to test whether TCR sequence diversity was altered and clonal T-cell expansion was caused by ivuxolimab. The paper covers the monotherapy dose-escalation part of the phase I ivuxolimab trial, which included N of about 50 patients.

On the study overall, not on this receptor specifically: The antigen specificity of the peripheral T cells that underwent clonal expansion was not determined. After ivuxolimab, CD8+ T cells had more expanded clones than CD4+ T cells on average. In the 0.1-3.0 mg/kg groups, partial responders were among the patients with the lowest normalized peripheral clonal expansion, particularly in CD8+ T cells. Clonal expansion of both CD4+ and CD8+ blood T cells was observed from baseline to week 6 at doses 0.1 to 3.0 mg/kg. Low levels of normalized T-cell clonal expansion were also shown by some nonresponding patients.

Genomic DNA was isolated from the sorted cells so that the TCRbeta CDR3 region could be sequenced. The immunoSEQ Assay was used to sequence the TCRbeta CDR3 regions. The clones in this table, taken by TCRdb from immuneACCESS, are in-frame only. Not every clone is retained; where verified, under half of the shortfall comes from an unresolved V gene, and the cause of the rest is unknown. For this sample there are 65,000 to 100,000 clones; about 85% appear just once. Clones ranked in the top ten supply over 3% of the sample. For CDR1 and CDR2, the germline V gene (reference sequence) lists SGHNT and YYREEE. V drops 0 bases and J drops 5 bases, leaving 14 bases in between. The CDR3, cysteine through phenylalanine, is 15 amino acids long. Only CDR3 DNA is held: 45 bases, read in frame from base 1.

The clonotype originates from an adult with an advanced solid tumor such as melanoma, head and neck, liver or kidney cancer. The starting material was CD4+ or CD8+ T cells sorted from blood, obtained in a trial of the OX40 agonist ivuxolimab. The V and J genes are TRBV5-4 and TRBJ2-5; the D segment may tentatively be TRBD1 or TRBD2, each giving 5 matched bases. The nucleotide sequence reads as follows: TGTGCCAGCAGCTTGGTGTTCCAGGGCGGGGAGACCCAGTACTTC. Its translation reads: CASSLVFQGGETQYF.